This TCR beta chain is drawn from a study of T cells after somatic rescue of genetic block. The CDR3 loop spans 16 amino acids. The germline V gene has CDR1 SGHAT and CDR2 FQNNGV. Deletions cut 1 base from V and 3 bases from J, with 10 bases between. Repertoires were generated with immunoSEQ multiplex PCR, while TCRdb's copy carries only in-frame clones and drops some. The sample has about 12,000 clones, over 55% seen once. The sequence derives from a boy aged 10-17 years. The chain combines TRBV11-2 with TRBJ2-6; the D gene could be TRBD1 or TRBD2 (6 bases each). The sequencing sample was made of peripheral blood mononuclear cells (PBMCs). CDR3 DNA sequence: TGTGCCAGCAGCTTAGGCGGGACAAGTGGGGCCAACGTCCTGACTTTC. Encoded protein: CASSLGGTSGANVLTF.